A selection of T cell receptor beta chains follows, all from one sample in a study of OX40 agonist ivuxolimab in advanced cancers. Libraries were prepared by immunoSEQ multiplex PCR; TCRdb keeps only in-frame clonotypes and omits some of them. The table lists about 14,000 clones, roughly 78% of them singletons. Sequenced here: CD4+ or CD8+ T cells sorted from blood, sampled in a trial of the OX40 agonist ivuxolimab. All receptors derive from an adult with an advanced solid tumor such as melanoma, head and neck, liver or kidney cancer. Each CDR3 is given with its conserved first and last residue. The D gene is left open where the match is weak. Not all rows give a size; the values are once, few, many and, for expanded clones, a class.

>TRBV7-9|.|TRBJ1-5|14|.
TGTGCCAGCAGCTTAGTTGATAGCAATCAGCCCCAGCATTTT
CASSLVDSNQPQHF
>TRBV5-8|TRBD1|TRBJ1-2|17|.
TGTGCCAGCAGCCCGTCCCGGGACAGGGGCGATCGCTATGGCTACACCTTC
CASSPSRDRGDRYGYTF
>TRBV9|.|TRBJ2-7|12|.
TGTGCCAGCAGCCCCGGGGTAGGGGAGCAGTACTTC
CASSPGVGEQYF
>TRBV27|.|TRBJ2-7|13|.
TGTGCCAGCAGTTTTGGCGCCTATTACGAGCAGTACTTC
CASSFGAYYEQYF
>TRBV27|.|TRBJ2-7|15|.
TGTGCCAGCAGTTCGTCCCCCGACAGCTCCTACGAGCAGTACTTC
CASSSSPDSSYEQYF
>TRBV19|TRBD1|TRBJ1-2|15|.
TGTGCCAGTAGTATTCGGACAGGGGGAGACTATGGCTACACCTTC
CASSIRTGGDYGYTF
>TRBV9|.|TRBJ1-4|18|.
TGTGCCAGCAGCGTAGTGAGCCCTAGGTCAGTAGCTGATGAAAAACTGTTTTTT
CASSVVSPRSVADEKLFF
>TRBV19|TRBD2|TRBJ2-2|13|.
TGTGCCAGTCTAGCGGCGAACACCGGGGAGCTGTTTTTT
CASLAANTGELFF
>TRBV11-2|.|TRBJ2-1|13|once
TGTGCCAGCAGCCTGGGGCCCTACAATGAGCAGTTCTTC
CASSLGPYNEQFF
>TRBV11-1|.|TRBJ2-1|14|.
TGTGCCAGCAGCTTAGCGGGCCCTTACAATGAGCAGTTCTTC
CASSLAGPYNEQFF
>TRBV6-1|.|TRBJ1-6|16|.
TGTGCCAGCAGTGGAAAGGACCGGGACGTTAGTTCACCCCTCCACTTT
CASSGKDRDVSSPLHF
>TRBV7-8|.|TRBJ1-2|15|.
TGTGCCAGCAGCTTAGTGGTCAGATCTAACTATGGCTACACCTTC
CASSLVVRSNYGYTF
>TRBV21-1|.|TRBJ1-2|13|few
TGTGCCAGCAGAGACAGGGGGCCCTATGGCTACACCTTC
CASRDRGPYGYTF
>TRBV6-6|.|TRBJ1-1|10|.
TGTGCCAGCAGTTACTCTGAAGCTTTCTTT
CASSYSEAFF
>TRBV6-5|.|TRBJ2-1|14|medium-sized
TGTGCCAGCACCCACCGACTAGGAAACAATGAGCAGTTCTTC
CASTHRLGNNEQFF
>TRBV14|.|TRBJ1-1|15|.
TGTGCCAGCAGCCAAGAGCGGGCCATGAACACTGAAGCTTTCTTT
CASSQERAMNTEAFF
>TRBV18|.|TRBJ2-7|14|.
TGTGCCAGCTCACCATATCGGGGGGCCAGCGAGCAGTACTTC
CASSPYRGASEQYF
>TRBV19|.|TRBJ2-1|16|.
TGTGCCAGTAGTACCCCATCTCTCATGATCTACAATGAGCAGTTCTTC
CASSTPSLMIYNEQFF
>TRBV2|TRBD2|TRBJ2-3|15|.
TGTGCCAGCAGTGAACGGCGGGGGTCAACAGATACGCAGTATTTT
CASSERRGSTDTQYF
>TRBV6-4|.|TRBJ1-1|13|few
TGTGCCAGCAGTGACTCTGACAGCACTGAAGCTTTCTTT
CASSDSDSTEAFF
>TRBV5-5|TRBD1|TRBJ2-7|19|once
TGTGCCAGCAGCTTGGCCGCGTCGTTCCGCGGGACAGGGGGGTACGAGCAGTACTTC
CASSLAASFRGTGGYEQYF
>TRBV27|.|TRBJ2-3|12|.
TGTGCCAGCAGTCCTAGCACAGATACGCAGTATTTT
CASSPSTDTQYF
>TRBV27|.|TRBJ1-5|14|.
TGTGCCAGCAGTTTATCTCCCCGGACAAGGCCCCAGCATTTT
CASSLSPRTRPQHF
>TRBV14|TRBD1|TRBJ2-5|15|.
TGTGCCAGCAGCCCCCACAGGGGTGGCCAAGAGACCCAGTACTTC
CASSPHRGGQETQYF
>TRBV9|.|TRBJ2-3|15|.
TGTGCCAGCAGCGTAAAGGGGAACGTGGCAGATACGCAGTATTTT
CASSVKGNVADTQYF
>TRBV19|.|TRBJ2-7|13|.
TGTGCCAGTAGTATTCCTCATGCCTACGAGCAGTACTTC
CASSIPHAYEQYF
>TRBV10-3|TRBD1|TRBJ2-7|14|.
TGTGCCATCAGGGGACAGGGGAGCTCCTACGAGCAGTACTTC
CAIRGQGSSYEQYF
>TRBV6-6|.|TRBJ2-3|11|.
TGTGCCAGCAGTTATCAGGATACGCAGTATTTT
CASSYQDTQYF
>TRBV13|.|TRBJ2-3|15|.
TGTGCCAGCAGCTTTGGGGGGACTAGCACAGATACGCAGTATTTT
CASSFGGTSTDTQYF
>TRBV5-6|.|TRBJ1-4|14|.
TGTGCCAGCAGCTTGGTGGCAGTTAATGAAAAACTGTTTTTT
CASSLVAVNEKLFF
>TRBV11-1|TRBD2|TRBJ2-2|15|.
TGTGCCAGCAGCTACGGGACTAGTCCTATCGGGGAGCTGTTTTTT
CASSYGTSPIGELFF
>TRBV19|.|TRBJ1-1|15|.
TGTGCCAGTAGTATTCTTGGGGATCCGAACACTGAAGCTTTCTTT
CASSILGDPNTEAFF
>TRBV5-6|TRBD2|TRBJ2-7|18|few
TGTGCCAGCAGCTTCCGGACTAGCGGGGGGGCAAAAGGGTACGAGCAGTACTTC
CASSFRTSGGAKGYEQYF
>TRBV7-9|.|TRBJ2-1|13|few
TGTGCCAGCAGTCTACACGACGTGGATGAGCAGTTCTTC
CASSLHDVDEQFF
>TRBV6-5|TRBD1|TRBJ2-7|11|once
TGTGCCAGCACAGGGGGCTACGAGCAGTACTTC
CASTGGYEQYF